This TCR beta chain was recovered during a study of preoperative IRX-2 immunotherapy in early breast cancer. Treatment meaning: preoperative locoregional IRX-2 cytokine immunotherapy. Samples came from a phase Ib trial of preoperative locoregional IRX-2 cytokine immunotherapy. Only in-frame clones appear in the TCRdb table, and some are missing; sequencing was by immunoSEQ multiplex PCR. The sample records under 40,000 clones, roughly 96% being singletons. Germline CDR1 reads MDHEN; CDR2 reads SYDVKM. V was clipped by 5 bases and J by 9 bases; unmatched bases: 12. The CDR3 loop spans 14 amino acids. The TCR comes from a human donor with breast cancer. The chain employs TRBV28 and TRBJ2-7, with 8 bases aligning to TRBD1. Sampling was done from a patient treated with IRX-2 immunotherapy. The CDR3 protein is CASSTTGANVGQYF. The CDR3 region has the DNA TGTGCCAGCAGTACGACAGGGGCTAATGTGGGGCAGTACTTC.